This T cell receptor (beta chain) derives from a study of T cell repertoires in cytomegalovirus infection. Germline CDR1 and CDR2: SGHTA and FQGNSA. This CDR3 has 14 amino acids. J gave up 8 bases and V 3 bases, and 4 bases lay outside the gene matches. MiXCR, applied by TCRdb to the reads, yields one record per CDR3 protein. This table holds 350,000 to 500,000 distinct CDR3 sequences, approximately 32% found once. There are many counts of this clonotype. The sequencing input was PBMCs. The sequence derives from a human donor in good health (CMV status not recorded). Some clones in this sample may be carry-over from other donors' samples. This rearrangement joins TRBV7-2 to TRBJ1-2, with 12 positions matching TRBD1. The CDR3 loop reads CASSLGQGAGGYTF. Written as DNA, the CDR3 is TGTGCCAGCAGCTTGGGACAGGGGGCGGGGGGCTACACCTTC. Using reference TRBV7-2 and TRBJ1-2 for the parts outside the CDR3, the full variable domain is GAGVSQSPSNKVTEKGKDVELRCDPISGHTALYWYRQSLGQGLEFLIYFQGNSAPDKSGLPSDRFSAERTGGSVSTLTIQRTQQEDSAVYLCASSLGQGAGGYTFGSGTRLTVV.